One sample yielded the 21 T cell receptor beta chains listed below, sequenced in a study of blood T cell repertoires in COVID-19. The method was immunoSEQ multiplex PCR; TCRdb's version includes in-frame clones alone and lacks a portion of them. The sample contains approximately 230,000 clones, around 88% of which appear only once. Sequenced: peripheral blood. Receptors originate from a woman aged 30 to 39 with COVID-19, enrolled during active disease.

The rearrangement joins TRBV6-2 or TRBV6-3 to TRBJ2-1; D perhaps matches TRBD2 (6 bases). The germline V gene has CDR1 MNHEY and CDR2 SVGEGT. The CDR3 contains 16 residues. V lost 0 bases and J lost 7, with 16 bases in between. This chain's CDR3 is CASSYSEGTGLNEQFF. CDR3 sequence (DNA): TGTGCCAGCAGTTACTCCGAAGGGACTGGTTTGAATGAGCAGTTCTTC.

The chain recombines TRBV10-3 with TRBJ1-2, with 8 positions matching TRBD1. From germline, CDR1 is ENHRY and CDR2 SYGVKD. V was clipped by 3 bases and J by 0 bases; unmatched bases: 3. This CDR3 region has 15 residues. The CDR3 protein is CAISELQGANYGYTF. The CDR3 DNA reads TGTGCCATCAGTGAACTACAGGGGGCTAACTATGGCTACACCTTC.

The chain recombines TRBV15 with TRBJ1-2; 9 positions agree with TRBD1. V lost 8 bases and J lost 4; bases outside the gene matches: 17. The CDR3 extends over 17 amino acids. From germline, CDR1 is LNHNV and CDR2 YYDKDF (reference sequence). The CDR3, as DNA: TGTGCCACCCGCGGGACAGGGACGGAAACCTCGAGCTATGGCTACACCTTC. The encoded protein is CATRGTGTETSSYGYTF. The full variable domain, completed using reference TRBV15 and TRBJ1-2, is DAMVIQNPRYQVTQFGKPVTLSCSQTLNHNVMYWYQQKSSQAPKLLFHYYDKDFNNEADTPDNFQSRRPNTSFCFLDIRSPGLGDTAMYLCATRGTGTETSSYGYTFGSGTRLTVV.

The chain recombines TRBV9 with TRBJ1-1; 10 bases fit TRBD1. Trimming removed 3 bases from V and 11 bases from J; junction bases left unmatched: 4. Germline-derived CDR1 and CDR2 are SGDLS and YYNGEE. The CDR3 consists of 12 residues. In DNA form, the CDR3 reads TGTGCCAGCAGCGCCGGACAGGGGGGCGCTTTCTTT. Amino acids: CASSAGQGGAFF.

This chain connects TRBV29-1 to TRBJ1-1; possibly TRBD1 for D (6 bases). The CDR3 length is 13 residues. V lost 4 bases and J 0 bases, leaving 9 bases between the germline ends. Germline V gene lookup returns CDR1 SQVTM and CDR2 ANQGSEA. The CDR3 spells CSVGQVLNTEAFF. The CDR3 DNA reads TGCAGCGTTGGACAGGTGTTGAACACTGAAGCTTTCTTT.

This rearrangement joins TRBV4-3 to TRBJ1-1; D unclear. The CDR3 sequence is 15 residues long. The V end was cut by 0 bases, the J end by 2 bases, with 10 bases between. CDR1 is LGHNA and CDR2 is YSLEER in the germline V gene. Here the CDR3 reads CASSQEATVNTEAFF. Here the CDR3 DNA reads TGCGCCAGCAGCCAAGAAGCTACGGTAAACACTGAAGCTTTCTTT.

The CDR3 reads CASSDPGQAKNIQYF. The DNA for the CDR3 is TGTGCCAGCAGCGACCCGGGACAAGCCAAAAACATTCAGTACTTC. The V and J genes are TRBV11-2 and TRBJ2-4, with a tentative D call TRBD1 (6 bases). CDR1 SGHAT and CDR2 FQNNGV come from the germline V gene. Trimming removed 5 bases from V and 0 bases from J, with 11 bases in between. The CDR3 extends over 15 amino acids.

V usage is TRBV6-2 or TRBV6-3 and J usage is TRBJ1-2; maybe TRBD1 (6 bases). CDR3 length equals 12 residues. Trimming removed 2 bases from V and 8 bases from J, with 9 bases in between. In germline, CDR1 is MNHEY, CDR2 SVGEGT. CDR3 in amino acids: CASSYNREGYTF. The DNA of the CDR3 is TGTGCCAGCAGTTACAACAGGGAAGGCTACACCTTC.

The chain employs TRBV25-1 and TRBJ1-5; D is possibly TRBD1 (6 bases). V lost 2 bases and J lost 9, with 17 bases in between. The CDR3 has 15 residues. Germline V gene data show CDR1 as MGHDK and CDR2 as SYGVNS. CDR3 bases: TGTGCCAGCAGTGAACCACAACAGGGTGAAGGGCCCCAGCATTTT. Translation: CASSEPQQGEGPQHF.

CDR3 bases: TGTGCCAGCAGCCAACTAGCGGGGGCAGGGGATACGCAGTATTTT. Translated: CASSQLAGAGDTQYF. The chain combines TRBV3-1 (or the pseudogene TRBV3-2) with TRBJ2-3, with 10 bases aligning to TRBD2. The V gene end was trimmed by 2 bases and the J gene end by 6 bases; junction bases not matched to a gene: 5. Germline V gives CDR1 LGHDT, CDR2 YNNKEL (reference sequence). This CDR3 region has 15 residues.

This chain joins TRBV6-2 or TRBV6-3 and TRBJ1-5; TRBD1 agrees at 12 bases. The CDR3 is made up of 20 amino acids. Trimming at V came to 5 bases and at J to 3 bases, leaving 17 bases not matched to a gene. Germline V gene data show CDR1 as MNHEY and CDR2 as SVGEGT. The CDR3 DNA reads as TGTGCCAGCAGTAACGAGTGGGGGACAGGGGGCGACCGGACCAATCAGCCCCAGCATTTT. Translation: CASSNEWGTGGDRTNQPQHF.

This clone appeared a single time. The rearrangement uses TRBV27 and TRBJ2-3; 10 nucleotides match TRBD2. Unmatched junction bases numbered 7, after V lost 5 bases and J lost 2 bases. The CDR3 is made up of 16 amino acids. In germline, CDR1 is MNHEY, CDR2 SMNVEV (reference sequence). CDR3 nucleotides: TGTGCCAGCAGTCCATACCTAGCGGGGGCCACAGATACGCAGTATTTT. Encoded protein: CASSPYLAGATDTQYF.

The chain employs TRBV3-1 (or the pseudogene TRBV3-2) and TRBJ2-3; 10 nucleotides line up with TRBD2. CDR1 and CDR2 from the germline V gene are LGHDT and YNNKEL (reference sequence). This CDR3 is built from 15 residues. V shed 2 bases and J 3 bases; nucleotides not matched to a gene: 2. This CDR3 is CASSQSSGGTDTQYF. The CDR3 DNA reads TGTGCCAGCAGCCAATCTAGCGGGGGAACAGATACGCAGTATTTT.

The chain combines TRBV6-2 or TRBV6-3 with TRBJ2-3, with TRBD2 matching 10 bases. V shed 5 bases and J 4 bases; nucleotides not matched to a gene: 6. Per the germline V gene, CDR1 is MNHEY and CDR2 is SVGEGT. This CDR3 is 15 amino acids long. The CDR3 protein is CASSTKRGGADTQYF. The CDR3 DNA is TGTGCCAGCAGTACGAAGCGGGGGGGCGCAGATACGCAGTATTTT.

The J gene is TRBJ1-4, the V gene TRBV30, with D possibly TRBD1 on 5 matching bases. The germline CDR1 and CDR2 sequences are GTSNPN and SVGIG (reference sequence). This CDR3 has 13 amino acids. Deletions cut 5 bases from V and 7 bases from J, with 14 bases between. CDR3 protein: CAWGGGMVEKLFF. The CDR3 DNA is TGTGCCTGGGGGGGAGGGATGGTTGAAAAACTGTTTTTT. Based on the CDR3 plus reference TRBV30 and TRBJ1-4, the full variable domain is SQTIHQWPATLVQPVGSPLSLECTVEGTSNPNLYWYRQAAGRGLQLLFYSVGIGQISSEVPQNLSASRPQDRQFILSSKKLLLSDSGFYLCAWGGGMVEKLFFGSGTQLSVL.

The rearrangement uses TRBV18 and TRBJ1-2; a weak D match, TRBD1 (5 bases). The V gene lost 0 bases and the J gene lost 3 bases, with 17 bases spanning the gap. Germline V gives CDR1 KGHSH, CDR2 LQKENI. The CDR3 covers 17 residues. In DNA, the CDR3 is TGTGCCAGCTCACCACCGAATCGCCTAGGGGAGGACTATGGCTACACCTTC. Translating it yields CASSPPNRLGEDYGYTF.

This chain connects TRBV5-4 to TRBJ1-1; maybe TRBD1 (5 bases). CDR3 size: 13 residues. Germline V gene lookup returns CDR1 SGHNT and CDR2 YYREEE (reference sequence). V was shortened by 3 bases and J by 7 bases, with 13 bases between the two germline ends. The chain's CDR3 is CASSSPRGGEAFF. CDR3 in DNA: TGTGCCAGCAGCTCCCCGAGGGGAGGTGAAGCTTTCTTT.

The J gene is TRBJ2-1, the V gene TRBV29-1, with TRBD2 identical over 12 bases. The CDR3 runs 15 residues. Germline assignment: CDR1 SQVTM and CDR2 ANQGSEA. Germline trimming cut 3 bases from V and 5 bases from J; bases unmatched to any gene: 5. The CDR3 nucleotides are TGCAGCGTTGAGCGGCTAGCGGGGGGGGACAATGAGCAGTTCTTC. This encodes CSVERLAGGDNEQFF.

V usage is TRBV6-5 and J usage is TRBJ1-3; D is possibly TRBD1 (5 bases). Per germline, CDR1 MNHEY and CDR2 SVGAGI. V was trimmed by 2 bases and J by 4 bases, leaving 12 bases between them. The CDR3 has 15 residues. In DNA, the CDR3 is TGTGCCAGCAGTTACGGCAGGGTGGGCGGAAACACCATATATTTT. Its translation: CASSYGRVGGNTIYF.

V gene TRBV5-1 combines with J gene TRBJ1-2; D is perhaps TRBD1 (6 bases). Germline V gene sequence: CDR1 SGHRS, CDR2 YFSETQ. The CDR3 covers 14 residues. Trimming stripped 4 bases from V and 7 bases from J, with 17 bases between. CDR3 sequence (DNA): TGCGCCAGCAGCCTGAACAGGGAATTTAGTGGCTACACCTTC. This codes for CASSLNREFSGYTF.

J is TRBJ2-1 and V is TRBV10-1; TRBD2 agrees at 10 bases. This CDR3 region has 13 residues. The V gene's germline CDR1 is WNHNN and CDR2 SYGVQD (reference sequence). Germline trimming cut 5 bases from V and 9 bases from J; bases unmatched to any gene: 4. The CDR3 DNA reads TGCGCCAGCAGTAGCGGGGGGGCACCTGAGCAGTTCTTC. Protein: CASSSGGAPEQFF.